This T cell receptor (beta chain) was identified during a study of blood T cell repertoires in COVID-19. For the study at large: Acute and convalescent COVID-19 samples came from the United States, Italy and Spain.

Sequenced by immunoSEQ multiplex PCR; TCRdb stores in-frame clones only, minus some. The sample holds fewer than 300,000 clones, less than 85% seen once. The CDR3 has 13 residues. V was clipped by 3 bases and J by 6 bases, with 12 bases between them. The germline V gene has CDR1 SGHRS and CDR2 YFSETQ. The source is a woman in her seventies with active or convalescent COVID-19. The sequencing input was peripheral blood. This sequence joins TRBV5-1 and TRBJ1-1; unclear D gene. Here the CDR3 DNA reads TGCGCCAGCAGCTGGCGGGGTACCGCTGAAGCTTTCTTT. It codes for CASSWRGTAEAFF.